This T cell receptor beta chain was recorded in a study of lymphopenia after photon versus proton radiotherapy. Overall study results and limits: Larger post-nadir TCR diversity loss correlated inversely with survival in deceased patients.

The CDR3 runs to 16 residues. J was trimmed by 1 base and V by 3 bases; bases with no gene match: 5. CDR1 and CDR2 from the germline V gene are SEHNR and FQNEAQ (reference sequence). Sequenced by immunoSEQ multiplex PCR; TCRdb stores in-frame clones only, minus some. The sample carries around 30,000 clones, roughly nine tenths recorded once. Worth noting for this clone: What it recognizes is unknown.

V usage is TRBV7-9 and J usage is TRBJ2-7; 11 bases are a match to TRBD1. Sequenced material: peripheral blood, taken from a patient treated with proton-based radiotherapy. The TCR comes from a woman in her 70s with pancreatic cancer. Some clones in this sample may be carry-over from other donors' samples. The CDR3, as DNA: TGTGCCAGCAGCTTCCGGACAGGGGGCGTGTCCTACGAGCAGTACTTC. Its protein is CASSFRTGGVSYEQYF.